One sample yielded the 5 T cell receptor beta chains listed below, sequenced in a study of blood T cells in healthy people across ages. Combining a sample-barcoded 5' primer with a J-beta primer mix, a second PCR ran for roughly 6 to 12 cycles. From the 5' RACE reads, TCRdb called clonotypes with MiXCR, one entry per CDR3 protein. The sample carries 700,000 to 1,000,000 distinct CDR3 sequences, around 43% recorded once. Sequencing was done on a sample of blood. The source of these receptors is a man aged 55 to 69 in good health.

On this clonotype: This may be a read error, as it is one base from a much larger clone. The chain combines TRBV6-5 with TRBJ2-7; D is unclear. CDR1 and CDR2 from the germline V gene are MNHEY and SVGAGI. The CDR3 is made up of 13 amino acids. DNA for the CDR3: TGTGTCAGCAGTTACAACAGAGGCAATGAGCAGTACTTC. Protein: CVSSYNRGNEQYF.

This clonotype has a handful of counts. The V call is TRBV6-5, the J call TRBJ1-2; tentatively, D is TRBD1 (5 bases). The ends were cut back, 5 bases at V and 4 bases at J, with 20 bases in the middle. The CDR3 consists of 16 residues. CDR1 and CDR2 from the germline V gene are MNHEY and SVGAGI. In DNA, the CDR3 is TGTGCCAGCAGTCCACCTAGGGACGCTCTGGGCTATGGCTACACCTTC. Protein: CASSPPRDALGYGYTF.

CDR3 nucleotide sequence: TGTGCCAGCAGTTTCTTTAACGGGGGGCCCTACGAGCAGTACTTC. This translates into CASSFFNGGPYEQYF. V usage is TRBV6-5 and J usage is TRBJ2-5, with D tentatively TRBD2 (7 bases). The end of the DNA is better explained by TRBJ2-7, so the J call may be wrong. There are 15 residues in the CDR3. Germline CDR1 MNHEY, CDR2 SVGAGI.

The chain links TRBV7-2 to TRBJ2-1; TRBD2 matches 15 bases. Germline V gene lookup returns CDR1 SGHTA and CDR2 FQGNSA. Trimming took 3 bases from V and 3 from J; bases not matched to a gene: 6. There are 18 residues in the CDR3. The CDR3 DNA is TGTGCCAGCAGCTTCGGGACTAGCGGGGGGCGGGACTACAATGAGCAGTTCTTC. This translates into CASSFGTSGGRDYNEQFF.

This clonotype came up a few times. The chain recombines TRBV20-1 with TRBJ2-7, with no clear D. The length of the CDR3 is 14 residues. Germline CDR1 is DFQATT and CDR2 is SNEGSKA (reference sequence). With 3 bases removed from V and 1 base from J, the gap between germline ends came to 13 bases. CDR3 amino acids: CSASALTLSYEQYF. The CDR3 DNA reads TGCAGTGCTAGTGCCTTAACCCTATCCTACGAGCAGTACTTC.